Following are 30 T cell receptor beta chains from one sample sequenced in a study of PD-L1 blockade in urothelial cancer (dated by TCRdb to the late 2010s). The library was generated by the immunoSEQ multiplex PCR assay. Not all clones reach the TCRdb copy of this immuneACCESS table, which keeps in-frame sequences only. Checked studies attribute under half of the gap to unresolved V genes and leave the rest unexplained. This sample lists 100,000 to 150,000 clones; about 81% were detected once. Together, the top ten hold roughly 2.9% of the sample. Explained via the paper, the time point label denotes: pretreatment peripheral blood. The input for sequencing was PBMCs, taken around atezolizumab (anti-PD-L1) treatment. The source is a man aged 50-59 years with urothelial cancer.

This rearrangement joins TRBV9 to TRBJ1-2; 9 nucleotides match TRBD1. CDR1 SGDLS and CDR2 YYNGEE come from the germline V gene. V lost 0 bases to trimming and J lost 6 bases; unmatched junction nucleotides: 9. The CDR3 totals 16 residues. The CDR3 reads CASSVEIGTGPNGYTF. The CDR3 DNA reads as TGTGCCAGCAGCGTAGAAATCGGGACAGGGCCGAATGGCTACACCTTC.

V gene TRBV11-3 combines with J gene TRBJ2-1, with 15 bases lining up with TRBD2. This CDR3 comprises 16 residues. V gave up 5 bases and J gave up 9 bases; unmatched junction bases: 8. Germline assignment: CDR1 SGHNT and CDR2 YENEEA. The CDR3 sequence is CASSPPGLAGGGEQFF. CDR3 DNA sequence: TGTGCCAGCAGCCCTCCTGGACTAGCGGGAGGGGGTGAGCAGTTCTTC.

The V call is TRBV18, the J call TRBJ2-1; 9 bases agree with TRBD2. The germline V gene has CDR1 KGHSH and CDR2 LQKENI. The ends lost 0 bases at V and 8 bases at J; junction bases unmatched: 8. The CDR3 spans 16 residues. DNA of the CDR3: TGTGCCAGCTCACCACCCAGGCGGGAGGGCCGTTATGAGCAGTTCTTC. Protein sequence: CASSPPRREGRYEQFF. Based on the CDR3 plus reference TRBV18 and TRBJ2-1, the full variable domain is NAGVMQNPRHLVRRRGQEARLRCSPMKGHSHVYWYRQLPEEGLKFMVYLQKENIIDESGMPKERFSAEFPKEGPSILRIQQVVRGDSAAYFCASSPPRREGRYEQFFGPGTRLTVL.

In DNA form, the CDR3 reads TGTGCCAGTAGTATGTTAGCGGGAGTAAACAATGAGCAGTTCTTC. It specifies CASSMLAGVNNEQFF. The J gene is TRBJ2-1, the V gene TRBV19; 9 nucleotides match TRBD2. The CDR3 has 15 residues. Germline lookup yields CDR1 LNHDA and CDR2 SQIVND (reference sequence). Losses at the gene ends were 3 bases for V and 5 bases for J; bases not matched to a gene: 5.

The chain carries TRBV2 and TRBJ1-1, with 9 bases aligning to TRBD1. There are 14 residues in the CDR3. After removal of 6 bases from V and 4 bases from J, the junction contained 6 bases not matched to a gene. Germline V lookup: CDR1 SNHLY, CDR2 FYNNEI. CDR3 sequence reads: CASRVDRGVTEAFF. DNA for the CDR3: TGTGCCAGCAGAGTGGACAGGGGCGTCACTGAAGCTTTCTTT.

This chain connects TRBV6-1 to TRBJ1-1; 8 bases fit TRBD1. V gave up 1 base and J gave up 4 bases; unmatched junction bases: 11. Germline CDR1 and CDR2: MNHNS and SASEGT. The CDR3 is made up of 17 amino acids. The CDR3 loop is CASSEESRTGFPTEAFF. The CDR3 DNA reads TGTGCCAGCAGTGAAGAATCCCGGACAGGGTTCCCCACTGAAGCTTTCTTT.

The sample holds one count of this clone. V is TRBV28 and J is TRBJ2-2, with 12 bases matching TRBD2. Trimming removed 5 bases from V and 7 bases from J; junction bases left unmatched: 11. The CDR3 totals 17 residues. CDR1 is MDHEN and CDR2 is SYDVKM in the germline V gene. As DNA, the CDR3 is TGTGCCAGCAGTCCTACTGGACTAGCGGGACTAGGCGGGGAGCTGTTTTTT. Its translation is CASSPTGLAGLGGELFF.

This sequence joins TRBV5-6 and TRBJ2-3; D perhaps matches TRBD2 (6 bases). The CDR3 totals 16 residues. Germline values: CDR1 SGHDT, CDR2 YYEEEE. V was cut by 4 bases and J by 1 base, with 16 bases left in between. This chain's CDR3 is CASSQTTTGGTDTQYF. In DNA form, the CDR3 reads TGTGCCAGCAGCCAAACTACAACGGGGGGCACAGATACGCAGTATTTT.

The CDR3 coding sequence is TGTGCCAGTAGTCCCGACTGGGGCCCGAACACTGAAGCTTTCTTT. Translation gives CASSPDWGPNTEAFF. The V call is TRBV19, the J call TRBJ1-1; the D gene is possibly TRBD1 (5 bases). The V gene lost 5 bases and the J gene lost 1 base, with 14 bases spanning the gap. Germline CDR1 and CDR2: LNHDA and SQIVND (reference sequence). The CDR3 has 15 residues.

The V gene is TRBV7-2, the J gene TRBJ2-7; 15 positions agree with TRBD2. Losses at the gene ends were 6 bases for V and 4 bases for J; bases not matched to a gene: 7. Germline V gives CDR1 SGHTA, CDR2 FQGNSA. The CDR3 spans 16 residues. CDR3 loop: CASRMGTSGRWYEQYF. The DNA of the CDR3 is TGTGCCAGCAGGATGGGGACTAGCGGGAGGTGGTACGAGCAGTACTTC. Looking up the rest from reference TRBV7-2 and TRBJ2-7 gives the full variable domain: GAGVSQSPSNKVTEKGKDVELRCDPISGHTALYWYRQSLGQGLEFLIYFQGNSAPDKSGLPSDRFSAERTGGSVSTLTIQRTQQEDSAVYLCASRMGTSGRWYEQYFGPGTRLTVT.

This rearrangement joins TRBV5-1 to TRBJ2-1; the match to TRBD2 covers 11 bases. Germline V gene data show CDR1 as SGHRS and CDR2 as YFSETQ. The CDR3 has 15 amino acids. V trimming: 9 bases; J trimming: 5 bases; junction bases outside the gene matches: 10. CDR3 sequence (DNA): TGCGCCACCCAAGCCGTAGCGGGAGGGAACAATGAGCAGTTCTTC. Translated: CATQAVAGGNNEQFF.

This chain connects TRBV7-9 to TRBJ2-7; a weak D match, TRBD2 (5 bases). CDR3 size: 15 residues. V lost 5 bases, J lost 5 bases, and 19 bases lay in between. CDR1 is SEHNR and CDR2 is FQNEAQ in the germline V gene (reference sequence). In DNA, the CDR3 is TGTGCCAGCAGCCGCGCGGGTTTGAGGGTCAACGAGCAGTACTTC. This sequence encodes CASSRAGLRVNEQYF.

The chain recombines TRBV29-1 with TRBJ1-4; no reliable D call. Germline V gene sequence: CDR1 SQVTM, CDR2 ANQGSEA. This CDR3 contains 13 residues. Deletions cut 4 bases from V and 5 bases from J, with 11 bases between. This chain's CDR3 is CSVGRRLNEKLFF. CDR3 in DNA: TGCAGCGTTGGGCGCAGGCTGAATGAAAAACTGTTTTTT. The full variable domain, its missing parts supplied by reference TRBV29-1 and TRBJ1-4, is SAVISQKPSRDICQRGTSLTIQCQVDSQVTMMFWYRQQPGQSLTLIATANQGSEATYESGFVIDKFPISRPNLTFSTLTVSNMSPEDSSIYLCSVGRRLNEKLFFGSGTQLSVL.

A few counts support this clone. The V call is TRBV27, the J call TRBJ2-5; D is unclear. Germline V gene lookup returns CDR1 MNHEY and CDR2 SMNVEV (reference sequence). The CDR3 consists of 11 residues. The ends were cut back, 3 bases at V and 5 bases at J, with 4 bases in the middle. The CDR3 loop is CASSFLETQYF. The CDR3 bases are TGTGCCAGCAGTTTTCTGGAGACCCAGTACTTC.

This rearrangement joins TRBV15 to TRBJ2-7; tentatively, D is TRBD1 (6 bases). V lost 0 bases to trimming and J lost 3 bases, with 9 bases between them. The CDR3 has 14 residues. Germline V gives CDR1 LNHNV, CDR2 YYDKDF (reference sequence). Here the CDR3 reads CATSRDRGLYEQYF. CDR3 in DNA: TGTGCCACCAGCAGAGACAGGGGCCTCTACGAGCAGTACTTC. Complete variable domain (other parts from reference TRBV15 and TRBJ2-7): DAMVIQNPRYQVTQFGKPVTLSCSQTLNHNVMYWYQQKSSQAPKLLFHYYDKDFNNEADTPDNFQSRRPNTSFCFLDIRSPGLGDTAMYLCATSRDRGLYEQYFGPGTRLTVT.

The rearrangement joins TRBV5-4 to TRBJ2-7, with 10 bases that match TRBD2. The trim removed 4 bases at V and 4 bases at J, leaving 8 bases unmatched. Per germline, CDR1 SGHNT and CDR2 YYREEE (reference sequence). This CDR3 contains 15 residues. CDR3 DNA: TGTGCCAGCAGCGACCTGACTAGCGGGCCTTACGAGCAGTACTTC. Translation: CASSDLTSGPYEQYF.

V is TRBV6-1 and J is TRBJ1-5, with TRBD1 identical over 7 bases. The CDR3 spans 15 residues. In germline, CDR1 is MNHNS, CDR2 SASEGT. The ends lost 6 bases at V and 2 bases at J; junction bases unmatched: 7. CDR3 DNA: TGTGCCAGCAGATCGGCAGGGGGAGGCAATCAGCCCCAGCATTTT. Translated: CASRSAGGGNQPQHF.

The chain employs TRBV28 and TRBJ1-6; D is uncertain. The CDR3 is 15 amino acids. Germline V CDR1 and CDR2: MDHEN, SYDVKM. Deletions cut 10 bases from V and 4 bases from J, with 17 bases between. In DNA form, the CDR3 reads TGTGCCACCATTCCGGGGAGTAGGTATAATTCACCCCTCCACTTT. It is translated as CATIPGSRYNSPLHF.

The chain joins TRBV4-2 to TRBJ1-3, with D possibly matching TRBD1 (5 bases). There are 20 residues in the CDR3. The germline CDR1 and CDR2 sequences are LGHNA and YNFKEQ. V lost 2 bases, J lost 0 bases, and 23 bases lay in between. The CDR3 loop reads CASSQRIFQGPRISGNTIYF. In nucleotides, the CDR3 is TGTGCCAGCAGCCAAAGGATTTTCCAGGGCCCACGGATCTCTGGAAACACCATATATTTT.

The chain employs TRBV21-1 and TRBJ1-1. TRBV21-1 is a listed pseudogene. CDR3 length: 14 amino acids. The chain's CDR3 is CASRSSPGNTEAFF. In DNA form, the CDR3 reads TGTGCCAGCAGATCTAGCCCAGGGAACACTGAAGCTTTCTTT.

The chain links TRBV19 to TRBJ2-3; 10 bases agree with TRBD2. With V trimmed by 0 bases and J by 14 bases, 8 bases remained unmatched. This CDR3 comprises 14 residues. CDR1 and CDR2 (germline): LNHDA, SQIVND (reference sequence). The CDR3 DNA reads TGTGCCAGTAGTATAGACTCTAGCGGGAGCAAGCGGTATTTT. Translated: CASSIDSSGSKRYF.

The chain links TRBV19 to TRBJ1-2; 8 nucleotides line up with TRBD1. CDR3 length equals 13 residues. Trimming at V came to 4 bases and at J to 2 bases, leaving 0 bases not matched to a gene. Germline CDR1 reads LNHDA; CDR2 reads SQIVND (reference sequence). CDR3 nucleotides: TGTGCCAGTAGTAACAGGGGGAACTATGGCTACACCTTC. Protein product: CASSNRGNYGYTF.

DNA for the CDR3: TGTGCCAGCAACCCCTCTCCAGGTGGATATGGCTACACCTTC. This translates into CASNPSPGGYGYTF. The chain has TRBV28 and TRBJ1-2; D is undetermined. The CDR3 loop spans 14 amino acids. Trimming pared 7 bases from V and 5 bases from J, leaving 17 bases between. Per germline, CDR1 MDHEN and CDR2 SYDVKM.

This sequence joins TRBV11-2 and TRBJ1-5; D gene uncertain. The CDR3 has 17 residues. Trimming took 1 base from V and 0 from J, leaving 13 bases between them. The germline V gene encodes CDR1 SGHAT and CDR2 FQNNGV. The CDR3 protein is CASSLVAGSYSNQPQHF. CDR3 DNA: TGTGCCAGCAGCTTAGTAGCCGGGAGTTATAGCAATCAGCCCCAGCATTTT. The variable domain in full, with the rest retrieved from reference TRBV11-2 and TRBJ1-5, is EAGVAQSPRYKIIEKRQSVAFWCNPISGHATLYWYQQILGQGPKLLIQFQNNGVVDDSQLPKDRFSAERLKGVDSTLKIQPAKLEDSAVYLCASSLVAGSYSNQPQHFGDGTRLSIL.

The rearrangement joins TRBV6-5 to TRBJ1-1; D might be TRBD1 (5 bases). The germline V gene encodes CDR1 MNHEY and CDR2 SVGAGI. The CDR3 is 13 residues long. Between the trimmed V and J ends, which lost 6 bases and 2 bases, there was a span of 10 bases. In DNA form, the CDR3 reads TGTGCCAGCAGGGGGCTGGAAAACACTGAAGCTTTCTTT. As protein: CASRGLENTEAFF.

This clone was detected only once. The chain links TRBV28 to TRBJ2-5, with 8 bases matching TRBD2. The germline V gene encodes CDR1 MDHEN and CDR2 SYDVKM. V dropped 5 bases and J dropped 4; count of bases not matched to a gene: 9. The CDR3 runs to 15 residues. CDR3 region: CASSPAGVKGETQYF. The CDR3 DNA reads as TGTGCCAGCAGTCCAGCGGGAGTAAAGGGAGAGACCCAGTACTTC.

The chain is built from TRBV7-8 and TRBJ2-7; 7 bases map to TRBD2. V lost 6 bases, J lost 4 bases, and 12 bases stayed unmatched. The CDR3 runs to 15 residues. The germline gives CDR1 SGHVS, CDR2 FQNEAQ. The CDR3 DNA is TGTGCCAGCAGGCCGGACGGGACTACTCAATACGAGCAGTACTTC. Protein product: CASRPDGTTQYEQYF.

The count of this clone is one. This rearrangement joins TRBV7-6 to TRBJ2-1, with D perhaps TRBD2 (6 bases). The CDR3 consists of 16 residues. Trimming removed 1 base from V and 4 bases from J, with 14 bases in between. The germline gives CDR1 SGHVS, CDR2 FNYEAQ. This CDR3 reads CASSLGVAERYNEQFF. CDR3 nucleotides: TGTGCCAGCAGCTTAGGTGTAGCGGAGAGATACAATGAGCAGTTCTTC.

Notes on this clone: The sample contains more than one DNA sequence encoding this CDR3. The V and J genes are TRBV5-1 and TRBJ1-6; D not resolved. The CDR3 spans 15 residues. Per germline, CDR1 SGHRS and CDR2 YFSETQ. The ends were cut back, 0 bases at V and 3 bases at J, with 7 bases in the middle. The DNA of the CDR3 is TGCGCCAGCAGCTTGGGTAGTGGCTATAATTCACCCCTCCACTTT. Its protein is CASSLGSGYNSPLHF.

This rearrangement joins TRBV2 to TRBJ2-3; maybe TRBD2 (7 bases). V shed 4 bases and J shed 7 bases, with 12 bases lying between them. This CDR3 region has 13 residues. Germline lookup yields CDR1 SNHLY and CDR2 FYNNEI. CDR3 amino acids: CASSGGGYNTQYF. DNA for the CDR3: TGTGCCAGCAGTGGCGGGGGCTATAATACGCAGTATTTT.